This passage covers 30 T cell receptor beta chains from one sample sequenced in a study of spatial heterogeneity in lung cancer. Specified time point: blood at routine non-recurrence follow-up after resection. Researchers sequenced whole RNA taken from tumor, nontumor lung or frozen PBMC without sorting. Each CDR3 protein gets one entry after TCRdb re-called the 5' RACE reads with MiXCR. The table shows around 110,000 distinct CDR3 sequences, with 12% occurring only once. The sequenced sample was PBMCs, obtained at follow-up. These receptors were taken from a male donor with early-stage non-small cell lung cancer.

At least ten counts were recorded for this clonotype. The chain recombines TRBV10-1 with TRBJ2-1, with D hard to call. V lost 4 bases and J 0 bases, leaving 7 bases between the germline ends. Germline CDR1 reads WNHNN; CDR2 reads SYGVQD (reference sequence). The CDR3 loop spans 14 amino acids. The CDR3, as DNA: TGCGCCAGCAGTGGTCTGAGCTCCTACAATGAGCAGTTCTTC. As protein: CASSGLSSYNEQFF.

This clonotype was found a few times. The chain is built from TRBV20-1 and TRBJ2-4; the D is unclear. The CDR3 totals 14 residues. Germline loops: CDR1 DFQATT, CDR2 SNEGSKA (reference sequence). V dropped 8 bases and J dropped 0 bases, with 14 bases sitting between them. CDR3 DNA: TGCAGTACCGGCCCCCGGGTAGCCAAAAACATTCAGTACTTC. Translating gives CSTGPRVAKNIQYF.

This clonotype was observed a few times. This chain uses TRBV2 with TRBJ2-2, with TRBD1 matching over 9 bases. CDR1 SNHLY and CDR2 FYNNEI come from the germline V gene. CDR3 length: 15 amino acids. Trimming at V came to 6 bases and at J to 5 bases, leaving 7 bases not matched to a gene. The CDR3 region is CASRGTGKSTGELFF. The CDR3, as DNA: TGTGCCAGCAGGGGGACAGGGAAGAGTACCGGGGAGCTGTTTTTT.

This clonotype was observed a few times. The chain couples TRBV6-2 or TRBV6-3 to TRBJ2-7; no clear D gene. The CDR3 is made up of 14 amino acids. With 5 bases removed from V and 9 bases from J, the gap between germline ends came to 20 bases. Germline-derived CDR1 and CDR2 are MNHEY and SVGEGT. The CDR3 bases are TGTGCCAGCAGTCAACTTTCGGGCCCATCAGTGCAGTACTTC. Protein sequence: CASSQLSGPSVQYF.

The chain links TRBV9 to TRBJ2-1, with D perhaps matching TRBD2 (6 bases). This CDR3 spans 15 amino acids. Germline CDR1 reads SGDLS; CDR2 reads YYNGEE. The V gene lost 0 bases and the J gene lost 9 bases, with 16 bases spanning the gap. The chain's CDR3 is CASSVDGPPGGEQFF. CDR3 in DNA: TGTGCCAGCAGCGTAGATGGACCCCCCGGGGGTGAGCAGTTCTTC.

The chain employs TRBV9 and TRBJ2-5; D not certain. Germline V CDR1 and CDR2: SGDLS, YYNGEE. Trimming pared 3 bases from V and 5 bases from J, leaving 11 bases between. The CDR3 sequence is 13 residues long. The CDR3 bases are TGTGCCAGCAGCGCCCGTAAGGCGGAGACCCAGTACTTC. It yields the protein CASSARKAETQYF.

The chain recombines TRBV10-2 with TRBJ2-6; D gene uncertain. The CDR3 spans 16 residues. The ends were cut back, 4 bases at V and 4 bases at J, with 14 bases in the middle. Looked up from germline, CDR1 is WSHSY and CDR2 is SAAADI. The CDR3: CASSVTTGAGANVLTF. In DNA, the CDR3 is TGCGCCAGCAGTGTGACGACCGGTGCCGGGGCCAACGTCCTGACTTTC.

This clonotype was recorded once. This chain joins TRBV27 and TRBJ2-5; weak D call: TRBD2 (5 bases). The length of the CDR3 is 14 residues. V was trimmed by 5 bases and J by 2 bases, leaving 12 bases between them. CDR1 and CDR2 from the germline V gene are MNHEY and SMNVEV (reference sequence). Here the CDR3 reads CASSTRGRQETQYF. The CDR3, as DNA: TGTGCCAGCAGTACCCGGGGTAGACAAGAGACCCAGTACTTC.

V gene TRBV5-1 combines with J gene TRBJ1-1; the D is unclear. The CDR3 is 14 amino acids. Between the trimmed V and J ends, which lost 3 bases and 0 bases, there was a span of 9 bases. Germline assignment: CDR1 SGHRS and CDR2 YFSETQ. In DNA form, the CDR3 reads TGCGCCAGCAGCTCGACGGAGATGAACACTGAAGCTTTCTTT. Residues: CASSSTEMNTEAFF.

CDR3 protein: CASQRSSGNTIYF. CDR3 DNA sequence: TGTGCCAGCCAACGGTCATCTGGAAACACCATATATTTT. The J gene is TRBJ1-3, the V gene TRBV25-1, with D hard to call. This CDR3 is 13 amino acids long. V gave up 8 bases and J gave up 1 base, with 9 bases separating them. Germline values: CDR1 MGHDK, CDR2 SYGVNS.

This sequence joins TRBV28 and TRBJ2-7, with 8 bases fitting TRBD1. CDR1 is MDHEN, CDR2 SYDVKM, per germline. With V trimmed by 10 bases and J by 2 bases, 16 bases remained unmatched. The CDR3 runs to 16 residues. CDR3 region: CATKDMGQVLPYEQYF. The CDR3 coding sequence is TGTGCCACCAAAGACATGGGACAGGTACTTCCCTACGAGCAGTACTTC.

The CDR3 sequence is CSASGLAVYEQYF. The CDR3 DNA follows: TGCAGTGCTAGTGGACTAGCGGTCTACGAGCAGTACTTC. The V gene is TRBV20-1, the J gene TRBJ2-7; 10 bases fit TRBD2. V lost 3 bases, J lost 3 bases, and 2 bases stayed unmatched. The CDR3 is 13 amino acids. Germline V gene data show CDR1 as DFQATT and CDR2 as SNEGSKA (reference sequence).

This clonotype was found a few times. The genes are TRBV14 and TRBJ2-5; 7 bases match TRBD1. This CDR3 region has 14 residues. Germline V gene lookup returns CDR1 SGHDN and CDR2 FVKESK. The V segment lost 5 bases and the J segment 1 base; nucleotides outside the gene matches: 4. The CDR3 DNA reads TGTGCCAGCAGCAACAGGGGTAGCCAAGAGACCCAGTACTTC. Encoded protein: CASSNRGSQETQYF.

This clonotype was found a few times. This chain links TRBV9 with TRBJ2-3, with D perhaps given as TRBD1 or TRBD2 (5 bases each). V was cut by 0 bases and J by 6 bases, with 11 bases left in between. Germline V lookup: CDR1 SGDLS, CDR2 YYNGEE. This CDR3 has 14 amino acids. The CDR3 spells CASSVDGTVDTQYF. CDR3 DNA sequence: TGTGCCAGCAGCGTAGACGGGACCGTGGATACGCAGTATTTT.

The V and J genes are TRBV7-9 and TRBJ1-1, with D perhaps matching TRBD1 (5 bases). CDR3 size: 14 residues. The V and J ends lost 5 bases and 4 bases respectively, with 14 bases between them. Per the germline V gene, CDR1 is SEHNR and CDR2 is FQNEAQ (reference sequence). The CDR3 loop is CASSLAGRATEAFF. CDR3 nucleotide sequence: TGTGCCAGCAGCCTGGCCGGCAGGGCCACTGAAGCTTTCTTT.

This chain joins TRBV28 and TRBJ2-4; 7 nucleotides align to TRBD1. The CDR3 spans 18 residues. V trimming: 7 bases; J trimming: 1 base; junction bases outside the gene matches: 16. Germline CDR1 and CDR2: MDHEN and SYDVKM. CDR3 DNA sequence: TGTGCCAGCACCCTCAACGGGGCAGGGGGTCTTGCCAAAAACATTCAGTACTTC. It codes for CASTLNGAGGLAKNIQYF.

This clonotype appeared a few times. This rearrangement joins TRBV5-1 to TRBJ2-1, with D possibly TRBD2 on 5 matching bases. CDR1 is SGHRS and CDR2 is YFSETQ in the germline V gene. This CDR3 region has 14 residues. With 4 bases removed from V and 2 bases from J, the gap between germline ends came to 10 bases. The CDR3 region has the DNA TGCGCCAGCAGCCTCGGGGATGCCTACAATGAGCAGTTCTTC. Its translation is CASSLGDAYNEQFF.

This clonotype showed up many times. The chain joins TRBV9 to TRBJ1-5; 7 positions match TRBD1. The trim removed 4 bases at V and 7 bases at J, leaving 8 bases unmatched. The germline CDR1 and CDR2 sequences are SGDLS and YYNGEE. The CDR3 covers 14 residues. This chain's CDR3 is CASSLAPGGQPQHF. Here the CDR3 DNA reads TGTGCCAGCAGCCTGGCCCCAGGGGGACAGCCCCAGCATTTT.

This clonotype was recorded a few times. The chain joins TRBV18 to TRBJ2-6; the D gene is possibly TRBD1 (6 bases). This CDR3 has 15 residues. V was clipped by 5 bases and J by 4 bases, with 12 bases between them. Germline V lookup: CDR1 KGHSH, CDR2 LQKENI. The CDR3 spells CASSTGSPGANVLTF. In DNA form, the CDR3 reads TGTGCCAGCTCAACAGGGTCCCCCGGGGCCAACGTCCTGACTTTC.

The chain carries TRBV27 and TRBJ2-3; 14 nucleotides align to TRBD2. Germline loops: CDR1 MNHEY, CDR2 SMNVEV (reference sequence). V dropped 8 bases and J dropped 2; count of bases not matched to a gene: 6. This CDR3 is 16 amino acids long. The CDR3, as DNA: TGTGCCAGCCGTCGGACTAGCGGGGGGCCCACAGATACGCAGTATTTT. Translated: CASRRTSGGPTDTQYF.

This chain links TRBV20-1 with TRBJ1-3, with unresolved D. The germline gives CDR1 DFQATT, CDR2 SNEGSKA (reference sequence). V was pared by 3 bases and J by 0 bases, with 9 bases between. The CDR3 runs 14 residues. CDR3 protein: CSARMGGSGNTIYF. Here the CDR3 DNA reads TGCAGTGCTAGGATGGGAGGCTCTGGAAACACCATATATTTT.

This clonotype showed up just a few times. The chain uses TRBV2 and TRBJ1-5; D uncertain. With 7 bases removed from V and 2 bases from J, the gap between germline ends came to 15 bases. CDR3 length equals 15 residues. CDR1 is SNHLY, CDR2 FYNNEI, per germline. The CDR3, as DNA: TGTGCCAGCAATCCGGACCTAAGACGCAATCAGCCCCAGCATTTT. Amino acid sequence: CASNPDLRRNQPQHF. The variable domain in full, with the rest retrieved from reference TRBV2 and TRBJ1-5, is EPEVTQTPSHQVTQMGQEVILRCVPISNHLYFYWYRQILGQKVEFLVSFYNNEISEKSEIFDDQFSVERPDGSNFTLKIRSTKLEDSAMYFCASNPDLRRNQPQHFGDGTRLSIL.

The chain has TRBV19 and TRBJ2-2, with D possibly TRBD1 on 6 matching bases. Trimming took 1 base from V and 6 from J, leaving 9 bases between them. In germline, CDR1 is LNHDA, CDR2 SQIVND (reference sequence). The CDR3 is 14 residues long. In DNA form, the CDR3 reads TGTGCCAGTAGTATAGTAGGGGGAGCCGGGGAGCTGTTTTTT. It encodes CASSIVGGAGELFF.

This clonotype was counted only a few times. The rearrangement links TRBV11-2 to TRBJ2-5; D is unclear. The CDR3 has 14 amino acids. V was clipped by 3 bases and J by 4 bases, with 12 bases between them. The germline V gene has CDR1 SGHAT and CDR2 FQNNGV. DNA for the CDR3: TGTGCCAGCAGCTTCGCTGTAGCCCGAGAGACCCAGTACTTC. Translation: CASSFAVARETQYF.

V is TRBV5-1 and J is TRBJ2-7; D is undetermined. Germline lookup yields CDR1 SGHRS and CDR2 YFSETQ. V lost 1 base and J lost 3, with 5 bases in between. CDR3 length: 12 amino acids. CDR3 residues: CASSLTHYEQYF. The CDR3 region has the DNA TGCGCCAGCAGCTTGACCCACTACGAGCAGTACTTC.

This clonotype has a handful of counts. This sequence joins TRBV24-1 and TRBJ2-3; no firm D call. Germline V gene data show CDR1 as KGHDR and CDR2 as SFDVKD. Trimming removed 1 base from V and 1 base from J, with 11 bases in between. CDR3 length equals 16 residues. CDR3 region: CATSDFTDAGTDTQYF. Written as DNA, the CDR3 is TGTGCCACCAGTGATTTCACGGACGCAGGCACAGATACGCAGTATTTT.

This clonotype came up many times. Here the CDR3 DNA reads TGTGCCAGCAGCTTAGGGCTCGGTAACACTGAAGCTTTCTTT. Translated: CASSLGLGNTEAFF. V usage is TRBV5-6 and J usage is TRBJ1-1; the D is unclear. Per the germline V gene, CDR1 is SGHDT and CDR2 is YYEEEE. The CDR3 sequence is 14 residues long. V was cut by 2 bases and J by 2 bases, with 10 bases left in between.

This clonotype has a count of ten or more. J is TRBJ1-2 and V is TRBV20-1; TRBD1 is a possible D gene (6 bases). V lost 0 bases to trimming and J lost 4 bases, with 9 bases between them. The CDR3 is 13 amino acids. CDR1 is DFQATT, CDR2 SNEGSKA, per germline (reference sequence). CDR3: CSARDRGSYGYTF. The CDR3 DNA reads TGCAGTGCTAGAGACAGGGGTTCCTATGGCTACACCTTC.

There are many counts of this clonotype. The chain employs TRBV28 and TRBJ2-1; D is tentatively TRBD1 or TRBD2 (5 bases each). CDR3 length equals 13 residues. Per germline, CDR1 MDHEN and CDR2 SYDVKM. Trimming took off 5 bases at V and 9 bases at J, with 14 bases between the two ends. The CDR3 region is CASSLGRAGEQFF. CDR3 nucleotides: TGTGCCAGCAGTCTGGGACGGGCAGGTGAGCAGTTCTTC.

This clonotype was seen ten or more times. The chain couples TRBV4-2 to TRBJ2-3; no clear D. The CDR3 length is 14 residues. Trimming pared 0 bases from V and 0 bases from J, leaving 4 bases between. Germline V lookup: CDR1 LGHNA, CDR2 YNFKEQ. The CDR3 region is CASSQERSTDTQYF. As DNA, the CDR3 is TGTGCCAGCAGCCAAGAACGAAGCACAGATACGCAGTATTTT.